This TCR beta chain was obtained from a study of T-cell memory formation after mild COVID-19. Points on this clonotype: The antigen is undetermined.

V lost 4 bases and J 5 bases, leaving 11 bases between the germline ends. CDR1 and CDR2 (germline): SGHTA, FQGNSA. This CDR3 has 13 amino acids. Researchers used 5'RACE with constant-segment primers to make TCR alpha and TCR beta cDNA libraries that carry sample barcodes and UMIs. TCRdb re-analysed the 5' RACE reads in MiXCR, keeping a single row per CDR3 protein. The table lists around 200,000 distinct CDR3 sequences, roughly 10% of them singletons, with just over 3% in the top ten. Broader study findings: A second wave of clones peaked on day 37, and their SARS-CoV-2 specificity went unconfirmed.

V usage is TRBV7-2 and J usage is TRBJ1-2; D is unclear. The receptor was derived from a man aged 18 to 29 who had mild COVID-19 (a few samples of this study predate the infection). Cell type and time point are not known. The specimen was PBMCs or a T cell subset sorted from them (not recorded which). CDR3: CASSSGLGYGYTF. CDR3 bases: TGTGCCAGCAGCTCAGGCTTAGGGTATGGCTACACCTTC.